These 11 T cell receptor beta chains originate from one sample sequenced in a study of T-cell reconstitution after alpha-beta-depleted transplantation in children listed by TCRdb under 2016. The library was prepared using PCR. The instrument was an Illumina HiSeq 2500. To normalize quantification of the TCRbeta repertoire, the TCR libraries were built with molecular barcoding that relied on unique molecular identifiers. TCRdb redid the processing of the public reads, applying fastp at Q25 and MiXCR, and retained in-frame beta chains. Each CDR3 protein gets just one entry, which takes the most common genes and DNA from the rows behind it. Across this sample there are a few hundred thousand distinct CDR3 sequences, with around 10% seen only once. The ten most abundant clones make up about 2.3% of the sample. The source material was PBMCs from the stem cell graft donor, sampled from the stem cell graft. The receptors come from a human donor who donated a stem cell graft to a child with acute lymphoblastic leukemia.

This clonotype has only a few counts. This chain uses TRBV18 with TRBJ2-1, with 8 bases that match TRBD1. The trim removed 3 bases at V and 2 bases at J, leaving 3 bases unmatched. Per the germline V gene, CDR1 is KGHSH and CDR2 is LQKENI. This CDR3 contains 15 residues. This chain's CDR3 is CASSPGQATYNEQFF. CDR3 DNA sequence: TGTGCCAGCTCACCGGGACAGGCGACCTACAATGAGCAGTTCTTC.

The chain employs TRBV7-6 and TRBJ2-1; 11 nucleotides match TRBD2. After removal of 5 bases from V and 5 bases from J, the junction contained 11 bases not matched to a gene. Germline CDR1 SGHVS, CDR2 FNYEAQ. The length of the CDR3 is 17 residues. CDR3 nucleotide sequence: TGTGCCAGCAGCCCAGACCCGGGACTAGCGGTTAACAATGAGCAGTTCTTC. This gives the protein CASSPDPGLAVNNEQFF.

The CDR3 DNA sequence: TGTGCCAGCAGTGACGGGACTTCAGGAAATGAGCAGTTCTTC. It yields the protein CASSDGTSGNEQFF. The V call is TRBV6-4, the J call TRBJ2-1; possibly TRBD2 for D (6 bases). V dropped 2 bases and J dropped 7 bases, with 12 bases sitting between them. CDR3 length: 14 amino acids. Germline loops: CDR1 MRHNA, CDR2 SNTAGT.

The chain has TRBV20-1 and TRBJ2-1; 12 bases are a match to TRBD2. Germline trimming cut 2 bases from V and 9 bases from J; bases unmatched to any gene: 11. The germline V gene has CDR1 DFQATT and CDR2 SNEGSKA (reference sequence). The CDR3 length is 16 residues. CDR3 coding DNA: TGCAGTGCTAGAAGGCTAGCGGGAGGGGTGGTAGGTGAGCAGTTCTTC. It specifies CSARRLAGGVVGEQFF.

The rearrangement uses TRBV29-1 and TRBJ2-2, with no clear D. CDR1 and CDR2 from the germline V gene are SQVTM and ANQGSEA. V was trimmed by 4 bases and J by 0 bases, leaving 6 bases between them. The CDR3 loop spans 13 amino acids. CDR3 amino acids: CSVAAANTGELFF. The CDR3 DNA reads TGCAGCGTTGCGGCAGCGAACACCGGGGAGCTGTTTTTT.

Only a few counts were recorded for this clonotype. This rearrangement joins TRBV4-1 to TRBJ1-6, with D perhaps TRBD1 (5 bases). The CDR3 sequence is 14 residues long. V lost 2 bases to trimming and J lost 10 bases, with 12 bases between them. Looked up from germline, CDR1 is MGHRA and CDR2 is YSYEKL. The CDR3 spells CASSQLQGVSPLHF. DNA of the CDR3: TGCGCCAGCAGCCAACTTCAGGGAGTGTCACCCCTCCACTTT.

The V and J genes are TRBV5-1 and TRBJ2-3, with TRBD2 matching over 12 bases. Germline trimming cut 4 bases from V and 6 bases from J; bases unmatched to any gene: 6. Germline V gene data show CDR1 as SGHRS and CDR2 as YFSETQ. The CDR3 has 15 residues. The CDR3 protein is CASSLTSGRGDTQYF. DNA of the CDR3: TGCGCCAGCAGCCTGACTAGCGGGAGAGGTGATACGCAGTATTTT.

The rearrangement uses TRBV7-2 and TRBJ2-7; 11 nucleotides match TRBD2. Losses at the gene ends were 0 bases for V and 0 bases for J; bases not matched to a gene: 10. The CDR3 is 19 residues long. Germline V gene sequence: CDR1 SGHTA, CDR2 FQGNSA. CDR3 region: CASSLALRLAGRASYEQYF. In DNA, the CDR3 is TGTGCCAGCAGCTTAGCCCTAAGACTAGCGGGGAGAGCCTCCTACGAGCAGTACTTC.

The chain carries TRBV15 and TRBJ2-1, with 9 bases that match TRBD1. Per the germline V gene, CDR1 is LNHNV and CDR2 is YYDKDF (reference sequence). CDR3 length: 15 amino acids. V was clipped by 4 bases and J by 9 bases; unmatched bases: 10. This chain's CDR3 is CATSITGQGVGEQFF. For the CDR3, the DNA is TGTGCCACCAGCATCACGGGACAGGGAGTCGGTGAGCAGTTCTTC.

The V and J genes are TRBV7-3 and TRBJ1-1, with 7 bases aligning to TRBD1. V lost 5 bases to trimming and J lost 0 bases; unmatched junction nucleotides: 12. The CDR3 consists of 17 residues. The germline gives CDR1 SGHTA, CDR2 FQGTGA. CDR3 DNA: TGTGCCAGCAGCCCCCCAACAGGGGTGGGAATGAACACTGAAGCTTTCTTT. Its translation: CASSPPTGVGMNTEAFF.

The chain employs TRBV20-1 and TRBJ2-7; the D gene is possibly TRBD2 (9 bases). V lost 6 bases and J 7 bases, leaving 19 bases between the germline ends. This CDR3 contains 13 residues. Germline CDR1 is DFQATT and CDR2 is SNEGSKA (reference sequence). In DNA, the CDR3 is TGCAGTGCCCTAGCGGGACAGGTCTCGGAGCAGTACTTC. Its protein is CSALAGQVSEQYF.